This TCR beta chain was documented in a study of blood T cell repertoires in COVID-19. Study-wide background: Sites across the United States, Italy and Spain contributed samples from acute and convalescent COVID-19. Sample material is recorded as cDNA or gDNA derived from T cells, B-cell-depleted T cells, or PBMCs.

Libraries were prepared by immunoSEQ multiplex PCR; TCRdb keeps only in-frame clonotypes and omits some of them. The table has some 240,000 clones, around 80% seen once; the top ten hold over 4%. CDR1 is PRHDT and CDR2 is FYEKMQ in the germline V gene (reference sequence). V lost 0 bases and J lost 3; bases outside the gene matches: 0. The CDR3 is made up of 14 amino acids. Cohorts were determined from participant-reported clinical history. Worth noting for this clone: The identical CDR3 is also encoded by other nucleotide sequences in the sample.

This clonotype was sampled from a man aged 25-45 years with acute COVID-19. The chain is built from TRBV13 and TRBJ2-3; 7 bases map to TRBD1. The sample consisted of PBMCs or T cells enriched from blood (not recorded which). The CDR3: CASSLGQGTDTQYF. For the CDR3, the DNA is TGTGCCAGCAGCTTAGGACAGGGGACAGATACGCAGTATTTT.